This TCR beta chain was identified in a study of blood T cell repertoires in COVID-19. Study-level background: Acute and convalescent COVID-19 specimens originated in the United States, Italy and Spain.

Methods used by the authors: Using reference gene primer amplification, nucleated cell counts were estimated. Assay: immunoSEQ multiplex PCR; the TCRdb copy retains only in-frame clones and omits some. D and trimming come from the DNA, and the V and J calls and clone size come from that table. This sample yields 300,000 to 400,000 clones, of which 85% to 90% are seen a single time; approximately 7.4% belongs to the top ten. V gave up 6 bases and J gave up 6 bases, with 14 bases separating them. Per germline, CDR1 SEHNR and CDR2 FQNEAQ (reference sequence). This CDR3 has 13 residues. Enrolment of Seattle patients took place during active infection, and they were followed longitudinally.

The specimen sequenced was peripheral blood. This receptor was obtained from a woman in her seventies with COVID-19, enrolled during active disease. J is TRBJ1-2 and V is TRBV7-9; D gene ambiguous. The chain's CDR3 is CASRALMEDGYTF. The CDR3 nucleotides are TGTGCCAGCAGGGCGCTTATGGAGGATGGCTACACCTTC.